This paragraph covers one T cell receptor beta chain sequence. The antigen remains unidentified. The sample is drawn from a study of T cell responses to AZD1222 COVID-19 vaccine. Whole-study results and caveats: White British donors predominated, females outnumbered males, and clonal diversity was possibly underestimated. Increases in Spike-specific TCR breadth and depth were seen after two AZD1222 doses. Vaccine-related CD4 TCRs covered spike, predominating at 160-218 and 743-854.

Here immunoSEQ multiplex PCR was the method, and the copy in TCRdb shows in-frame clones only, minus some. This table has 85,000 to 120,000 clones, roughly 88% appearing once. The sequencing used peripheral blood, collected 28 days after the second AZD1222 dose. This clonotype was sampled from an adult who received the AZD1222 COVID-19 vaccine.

This CDR3 is CASSHGTTSEQYF. The CDR3 coding sequence is TGTGCCAGCAGCCACGGGACAACCTCCGAGCAGTACTTC. J is TRBJ2-7 and V is TRBV7-2; perhaps TRBD1 as D (6 bases). Germline CDR1 and CDR2: SGHTA and FQGNSA. CDR3 length: 13 residues. The V end was cut by 5 bases, the J end by 6 bases, with 14 bases between.